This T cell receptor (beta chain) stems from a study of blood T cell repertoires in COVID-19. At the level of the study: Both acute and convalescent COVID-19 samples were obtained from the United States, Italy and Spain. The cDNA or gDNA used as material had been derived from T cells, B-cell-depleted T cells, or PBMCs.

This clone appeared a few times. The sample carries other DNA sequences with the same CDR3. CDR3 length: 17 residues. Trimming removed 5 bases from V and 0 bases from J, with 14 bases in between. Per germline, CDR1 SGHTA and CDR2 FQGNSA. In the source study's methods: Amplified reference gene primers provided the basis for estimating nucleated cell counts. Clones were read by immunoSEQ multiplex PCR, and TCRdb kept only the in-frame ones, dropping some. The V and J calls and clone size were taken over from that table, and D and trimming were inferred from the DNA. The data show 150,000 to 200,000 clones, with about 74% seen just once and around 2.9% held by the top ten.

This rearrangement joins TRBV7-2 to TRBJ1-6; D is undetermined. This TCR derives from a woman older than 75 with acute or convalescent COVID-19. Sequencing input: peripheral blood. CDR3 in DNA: TGTGCCAGCAGCCCCCGCGGCCAGAGCTCCTATAATTCACCCCTCCACTTT. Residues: CASSPRGQSSYNSPLHF. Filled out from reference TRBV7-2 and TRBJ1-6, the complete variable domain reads GAGVSQSPSNKVTEKGKDVELRCDPISGHTALYWYRQSLGQGLEFLIYFQGNSAPDKSGLPSDRFSAERTGGSVSTLTIQRTQQEDSAVYLCASSPRGQSSYNSPLHFGNGTRLTVT.